The 2 T cell receptor beta chains reported below all come from one sample, sequenced in a study of T cell responses to AZD1222 COVID-19 vaccine. The data were produced by immunoSEQ multiplex PCR, yet TCRdb's version contains in-frame clones alone and is incomplete. The table includes 130,000 or so clones, about 90% detected once. The input for sequencing was peripheral blood, taken 28 days after the second dose of the MenACWY control vaccine. The receptors come from an adult who received the MenACWY meningococcal vaccine as a control.

This clone was observed a single time. The gene calls are TRBV18 and TRBJ1-1, with D perhaps matching TRBD1 (5 bases). The CDR3 covers 14 residues. Germline lookup yields CDR1 KGHSH and CDR2 LQKENI. V lost 3 bases and J 1 base, leaving 9 bases between the germline ends. The CDR3 reads CASSPSRANTEAFF. In DNA form, the CDR3 reads TGTGCCAGCTCACCGTCCAGGGCGAACACTGAAGCTTTCTTT. The full variable domain, completed using reference TRBV18 and TRBJ1-1, is NAGVMQNPRHLVRRRGQEARLRCSPMKGHSHVYWYRQLPEEGLKFMVYLQKENIIDESGMPKERFSAEFPKEGPSILRIQQVVRGDSAAYFCASSPSRANTEAFFGQGTRLTVV.

The chain couples TRBV12-3 or TRBV12-4 to TRBJ1-1; no firm D call. Trimming stripped 5 bases from V and 7 bases from J, with 8 bases between. The CDR3 runs to 11 residues. Written as DNA, the CDR3 is TGTGCCAGCAGTCGCCGGGGTGAAGCTTTCTTT. It yields the protein CASSRRGEAFF.